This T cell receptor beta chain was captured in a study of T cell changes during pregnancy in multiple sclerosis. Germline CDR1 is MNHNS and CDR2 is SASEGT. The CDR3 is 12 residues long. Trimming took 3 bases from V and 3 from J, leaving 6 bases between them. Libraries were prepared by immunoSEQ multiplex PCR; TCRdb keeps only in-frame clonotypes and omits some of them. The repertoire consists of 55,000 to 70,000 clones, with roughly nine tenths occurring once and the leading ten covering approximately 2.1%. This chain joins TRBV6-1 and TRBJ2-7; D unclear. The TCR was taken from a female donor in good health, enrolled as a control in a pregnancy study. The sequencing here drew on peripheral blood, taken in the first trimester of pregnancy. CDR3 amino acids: CASSDQVYEQYF. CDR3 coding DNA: TGTGCCAGCAGTGACCAGGTCTACGAGCAGTACTTC.